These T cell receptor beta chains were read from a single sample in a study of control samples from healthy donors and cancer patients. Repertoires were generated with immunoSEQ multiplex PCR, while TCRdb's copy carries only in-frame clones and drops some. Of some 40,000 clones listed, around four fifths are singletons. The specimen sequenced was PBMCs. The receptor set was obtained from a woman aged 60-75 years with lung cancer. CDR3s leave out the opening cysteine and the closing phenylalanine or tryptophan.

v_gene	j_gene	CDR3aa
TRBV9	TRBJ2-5	ASSSGQDPLETQY
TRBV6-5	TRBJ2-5	ASSTRGETQY
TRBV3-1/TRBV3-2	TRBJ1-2	ASSQGGGNYGYT
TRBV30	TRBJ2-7	AWGHRDRGEQY
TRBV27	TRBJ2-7	ASSLLQGALYEQY
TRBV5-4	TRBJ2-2	ASSFYGGANTGELF
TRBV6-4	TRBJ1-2	ASSDSGGMAPGQAPGYT
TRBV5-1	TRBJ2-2	ASSPGQGVANTGELF
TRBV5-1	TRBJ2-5	ASSLEAIRETQY
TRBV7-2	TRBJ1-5	ASSPERGGQPQH
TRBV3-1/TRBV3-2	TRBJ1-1	ASSQLTGEDRNTEAF
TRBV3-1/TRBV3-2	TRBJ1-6	ASSQGDRGQASPLH
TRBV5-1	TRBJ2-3	ASSRSGAAGADTQY
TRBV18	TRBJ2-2	ASSPRLAGAFGGELF
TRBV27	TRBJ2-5	ASSRGQETQY
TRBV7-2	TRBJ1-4	ASSLAGGSGEKLF
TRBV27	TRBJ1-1	ASIITGFDTEAF
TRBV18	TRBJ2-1	ASSPPGTGYGYNEQF
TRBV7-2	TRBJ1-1	ASSRFRGNAF
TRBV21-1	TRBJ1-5	ARNQGARPGQPQH
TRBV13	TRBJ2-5	ASSSSSQGRETQY
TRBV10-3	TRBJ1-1	AIMRDTLNTEAF
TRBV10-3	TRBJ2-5	AISLGVKETQY
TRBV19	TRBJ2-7	ASSTGLGGAEQY
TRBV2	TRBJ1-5	ASKRVNSNQPQH
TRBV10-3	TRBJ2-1	AISEGAGNNEQF
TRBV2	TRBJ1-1	ASSEPNTEAF
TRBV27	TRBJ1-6	ASRLTRDSYNSPLH
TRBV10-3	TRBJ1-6	AISVQTGSPLH
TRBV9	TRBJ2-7	ASSPPGQGVGQY
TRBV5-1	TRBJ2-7	ASSLGGGDEQY
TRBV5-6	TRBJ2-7	ASCLWNSYEQY
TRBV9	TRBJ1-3	ASRADMTGNTIY
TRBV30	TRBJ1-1	AWSVVGPEAF
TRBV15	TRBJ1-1	ATSTRTTGTEAF
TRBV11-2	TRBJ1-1	ASSWRRGNTEAF
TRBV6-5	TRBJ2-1	ASSPGTSGPNEQF
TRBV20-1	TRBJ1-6	SASPEGSYNSPLH
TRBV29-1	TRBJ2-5	SVVGLAGGRPQETQY
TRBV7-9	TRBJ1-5	ASSPNSQPQH
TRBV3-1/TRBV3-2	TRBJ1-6	AAEGETLH
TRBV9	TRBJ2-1	ASSVQSVKPNEQF
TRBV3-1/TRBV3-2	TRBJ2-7	ASSPYSGETYEQY